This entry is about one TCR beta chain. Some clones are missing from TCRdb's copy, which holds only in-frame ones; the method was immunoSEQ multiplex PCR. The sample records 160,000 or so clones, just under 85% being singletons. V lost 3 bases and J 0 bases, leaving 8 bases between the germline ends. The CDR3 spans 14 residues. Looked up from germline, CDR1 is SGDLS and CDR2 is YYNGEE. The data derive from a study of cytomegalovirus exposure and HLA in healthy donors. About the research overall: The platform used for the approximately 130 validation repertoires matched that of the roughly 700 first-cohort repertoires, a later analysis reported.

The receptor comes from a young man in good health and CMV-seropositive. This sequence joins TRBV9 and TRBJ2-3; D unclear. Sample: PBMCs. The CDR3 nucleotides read TGTGCCAGCAGCGCCGAGGAGAGCACAGATACGCAGTATTTT. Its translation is CASSAEESTDTQYF.